Sequencing of this T cell receptor beta chain was carried out in a study of cytomegalovirus exposure and HLA in healthy donors. Trimming shortened V by 6 bases and J by 1 base, and 15 bases separated the two germline ends. The V gene's germline CDR1 is MRHNA and CDR2 SNTAGT. The CDR3 contains 15 residues. Sequencing used immunoSEQ multiplex PCR; TCRdb keeps in-frame clones, though not all of them. In the table there are about 170,000 clones, around nine tenths of which are singletons. Material: PBMCs. The receptor was derived from a woman aged 18 to 35 in good health and CMV-seropositive. The chain uses TRBV6-4 and TRBJ1-1, with no clear D. The CDR3 nucleotides are TGTGCCAGCAGGATCGAGCCGACACCGAACACTGAAGCTTTCTTT. The encoded protein is CASRIEPTPNTEAFF.